This T cell receptor (beta chain) was identified in a study of human T cells and chemical hapten exposure. About the study: There were weekly diphenylcyclopropenone doses to the scalp for patients throughout the approximately 25-week study. Whole-study findings and limits: No shift was seen in TCRs above 1 in 1000 frequency with DPC sensitization. Healthy individuals' immune responses may differ from those of donors, who had alopecia.

The time point denotes: pre-sensitization, week 0. Described treatment: therapeutic diphenylcyclopropenone sensitization with weekly scalp DPC. Total RNA was isolated from whole blood that had not been fractionated. This clonotype was observed many times. Its antigen is undetermined. TCRdb reprocessed the RACE reads with MiXCR, giving one entry per CDR3 protein. The table lists some 36,000 distinct CDR3 sequences, around 10% of them singletons, with roughly 27% in the top ten. The sample was whole blood, taken in connection with sensitization to the hapten diphenylcyclopropenone (DPC). This sequence was found in a man aged 45-65 years with alopecia areata. Some clones in this sample may be carry-over from other donors' samples.

The DNA of the CDR3 is TGTGCCAGCAGCCCGCGGGCCGCCTACGAGCAGTACTTC. The encoded protein is CASSPRAAYEQYF. The rearrangement uses TRBV7-2 and TRBJ2-7; possibly TRBD2 for D (5 bases). Germline CDR1 reads SGHTA; CDR2 reads FQGNSA. V lost 5 bases and J 2 bases, leaving 10 bases between the germline ends. The CDR3 loop spans 13 amino acids.